The entry that follows covers one T cell receptor (beta chain) sequence. Its matching antigen is unknown. The CDR3 spans 17 residues. Germline lookup yields CDR1 LNHDA and CDR2 SQIVND (reference sequence). Trimming pared 0 bases from V and 6 bases from J, leaving 18 bases between. Sequencing was performed with immunoSEQ multiplex PCR; in TCRdb, only in-frame clones are kept and a portion is missing. The repertoire holds approximately 120,000 clones, roughly 93% seen once, with roughly 0.96% in the top ten. This sample stems from a study of T cell responses to AZD1222 COVID-19 vaccine. Study findings and constraints: Among vaccine-associated CD4 TCRs, coverage spanned spike, with dominance at 160-218 and 743-854. Clonal diversity was possibly underestimated, and the donors were mostly white British, with more females.

The clonotype originates from an adult in good health. Source: peripheral blood, taken on day 0 of AZD1222 vaccination. The chain has TRBV19 and TRBJ1-5, with D unresolved. The CDR3 sequence is CASSIDLPTVSSQPQHF. As DNA, the CDR3 is TGTGCCAGTAGTATAGATCTCCCAACGGTGAGTAGTCAGCCCCAGCATTTT. The full variable domain, its missing parts supplied by reference TRBV19 and TRBJ1-5, is DGGITQSPKYLFRKEGQNVTLSCEQNLNHDAMYWYRQDPGQGLRLIYYSQIVNDFQKGDIAEGYSVSREKKESFPLTVTSAQKNPTAFYLCASSIDLPTVSSQPQHFGDGTRLSIL.